The entry that follows covers one T cell receptor (beta chain) sequence. These data are taken from a study of liver allograft versus peripheral blood T cells. Study background: Recipients' peripheral blood served as the comparator for T cell receptor repertoires in transplanted livers.

Germline V gene data show CDR1 as DFQATT and CDR2 as SNEGSKA (reference sequence). The CDR3 consists of 14 residues. With V trimmed by 4 bases and J by 8 bases, 13 bases remained unmatched. TCRdb re-called the reads through MiXCR, storing one row per CDR3 protein. The table includes about 9,200 distinct CDR3 sequences, around 21% detected once. The receptor was derived from a human patient who had a liver transplant. Some T cells may possibly be graft donor cells. V usage is TRBV20-1 and J usage is TRBJ1-2, with 7 bases identical to TRBD1. The CDR3 nucleotides read TGCAGTGCTACCCAGGGGGGCGGGAGTTTGGGCTACACCTTC. It specifies CSATQGGGSLGYTF.